The entry that follows covers one TCR beta chain sequence. This entry comes from a study of blood T cell repertoires in COVID-19. Study at large: Italy, Spain and the United States were the sources of the convalescent and acute COVID-19 samples.

Original processing methods: Amplification of reference gene primers provided the estimated nucleated cell counts. Assay: immunoSEQ multiplex PCR; the TCRdb copy retains only in-frame clones and omits some. V, J and clone size derive from that table, while D and trimming were established from the DNA sequence. The table shows some 80,000 clones, with 65% to 90% occurring only once. CDR3 length equals 16 residues. V dropped 4 bases and J dropped 7 bases, with 18 bases sitting between them. Germline CDR1 is SGHTS and CDR2 is YDEGEE. V and J are TRBV5-8 and TRBJ1-6; tentatively, D is TRBD1 (5 bases). The sample consisted of peripheral blood. The receptor was isolated from a human donor in a cohort sampled during active COVID-19. The CDR3 nucleotides are TGTGCCAGCAGCCGGACATTCCGCAAGGAGAATTCACCCCTCCACTTT. It translates to CASSRTFRKENSPLHF.